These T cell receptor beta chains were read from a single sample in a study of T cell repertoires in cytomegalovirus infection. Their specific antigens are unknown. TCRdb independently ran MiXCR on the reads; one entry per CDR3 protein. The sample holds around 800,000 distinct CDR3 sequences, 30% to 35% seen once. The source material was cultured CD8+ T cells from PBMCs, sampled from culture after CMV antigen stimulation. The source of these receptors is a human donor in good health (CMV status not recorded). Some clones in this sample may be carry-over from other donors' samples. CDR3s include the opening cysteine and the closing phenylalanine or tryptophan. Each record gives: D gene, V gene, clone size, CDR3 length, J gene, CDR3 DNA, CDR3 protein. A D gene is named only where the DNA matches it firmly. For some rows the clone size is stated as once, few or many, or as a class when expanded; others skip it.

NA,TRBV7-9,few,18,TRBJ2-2,TGTGCCAGCAGCACCGGAGGGGGGACAGCCTCGAACACCGGGGAGCTGTTTTTT,CASSTGGGTASNTGELFF
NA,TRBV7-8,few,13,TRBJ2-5,TGTGCCTCTAAACGGGGGTACCAAGAGACCCAGTACTTC,CASKRGYQETQYF
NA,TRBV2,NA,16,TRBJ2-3,TGTGCCAGCAGTGAAGCGCTTCCGGGGGTCACAGATACGCAGTATTTT,CASSEALPGVTDTQYF
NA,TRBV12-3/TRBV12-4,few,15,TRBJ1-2,TGTGCCAGCAGTTTTGCAGGGGAAAGCAGCTATGGCTACACCTTC,CASSFAGESSYGYTF
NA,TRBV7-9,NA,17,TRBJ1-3,TGTGCCAGCAGCCCTGGATTACTGGCCCTCTCTGGAAACACCATATATTTT,CASSPGLLALSGNTIYF
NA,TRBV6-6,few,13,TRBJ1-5,TGTGCCAGCAGCCCCCACCCTAATCAGCCCCAGCATTTT,CASSPHPNQPQHF
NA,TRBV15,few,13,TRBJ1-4,TGTGCCACCAGCACGGACAGAGATGAAAAACTGTTTTTT,CATSTDRDEKLFF
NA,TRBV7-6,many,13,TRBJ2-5,TGTGCCAGCAGCTCTACAGGGGGGGAGCCCCAGTACTTC,CASSSTGGEPQYF
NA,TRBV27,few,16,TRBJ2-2,TGTGCCAGCAGTTTATTTGACTCCAGGTCCGGCGGGGAGCTGTTTTTT,CASSLFDSRSGGELFF
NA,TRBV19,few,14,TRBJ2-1,TGTGCCAGTAGTATAGCTGGCCCGGTCGATGAGCAGTTCTTC,CASSIAGPVDEQFF
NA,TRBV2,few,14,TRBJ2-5,TGTGCCAGCAGCGGTCAGAAATTCCAAGAGACCCAGTACTTC,CASSGQKFQETQYF
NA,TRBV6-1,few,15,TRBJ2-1,TGTGCCAGCAGTGACAGGGGGGGGACCTACAATGAGCAGTTCTTC,CASSDRGGTYNEQFF
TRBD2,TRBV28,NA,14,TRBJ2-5,TGTGCCAGCAGTGGGGGGACTAGGTGGGAGACCCAGTACTTC,CASSGGTRWETQYF
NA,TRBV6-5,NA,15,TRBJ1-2,TGTACCAGCAAGCCCGAGTGGCAGGCCCTCTCTGGCTACACCTTC,CTSKPEWQALSGYTF
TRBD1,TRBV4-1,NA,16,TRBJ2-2,TGCGCCAGCAGCCCTCGGGACAGGGGAACGGACGGGGAGCTGTTTTTT,CASSPRDRGTDGELFF
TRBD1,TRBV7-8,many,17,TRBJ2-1,TGTGCCAGCAGCGTCCGGGTGGGACAGGGCTTTGACAATGAGCAGTTCTTC,CASSVRVGQGFDNEQFF
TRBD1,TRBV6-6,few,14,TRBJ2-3,TGTGCCAGCTTCTGGGACAGGGGTCCAGATACGCAGTATTTT,CASFWDRGPDTQYF
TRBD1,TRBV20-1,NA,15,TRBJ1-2,TGCAGTGCCCACGATCCGGGACAGGGGGCGGATGGCTACACCTTC,CSAHDPGQGADGYTF
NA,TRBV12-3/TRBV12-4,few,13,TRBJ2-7,TGTGCCAGCAGTCCTAGGGCCCTCTACGAGCAGTACTTC,CASSPRALYEQYF
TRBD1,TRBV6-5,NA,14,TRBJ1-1,TGTGCCAGCAGTCAACAGGGGGCGGACACTGAAGCTTTCTTT,CASSQQGADTEAFF
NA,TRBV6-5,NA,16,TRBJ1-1,TGTGCCAGCAGTTACTCGTTAGGACAGATGAACACTGAAGCTTTCTTT,CASSYSLGQMNTEAFF
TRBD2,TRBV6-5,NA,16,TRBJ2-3,TGTGCCAGCAGTTACTTCGCAGCGGGGTACACAGATACGCAGTATTTT,CASSYFAAGYTDTQYF
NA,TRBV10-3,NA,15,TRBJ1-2,TGTGCCATCAGTGAGTCGATGGGACCTAACTATGGCTACACCTTC,CAISESMGPNYGYTF
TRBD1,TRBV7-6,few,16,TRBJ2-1,TGTGCCAGCAGCTTAGCGTACAGGGGGACCTACAATGAGCAGTTCTTC,CASSLAYRGTYNEQFF
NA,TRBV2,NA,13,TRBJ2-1,TGTGCCAGCAGCGCCTGGCTTGTGAATGAGCAGTTCTTC,CASSAWLVNEQFF
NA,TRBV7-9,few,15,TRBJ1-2,TGTGCCAGCAGCTTAAGTAGACAGGTCGACTATGGCTACACCTTC,CASSLSRQVDYGYTF
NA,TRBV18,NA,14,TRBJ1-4,TGTGCCAGCTCACCGGGACCGTCTGGGGAAAAACTGTTTTTT,CASSPGPSGEKLFF
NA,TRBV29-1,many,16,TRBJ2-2,TGCAGCGTTGAGGACCCACGACTCCAGAACGGCGGGGAGCTGTTTTTT,CSVEDPRLQNGGELFF
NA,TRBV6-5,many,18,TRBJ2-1,TGTGCCAGCAGTTTGCTCCCCCCGGAGCCCCTTTGGGACAATGAGCAGTTCTTC,CASSLLPPEPLWDNEQFF
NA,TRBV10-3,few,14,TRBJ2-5,TGTGCCATCAGTGAGGTTGGCAGTCAAGAGACCCAGTACTTC,CAISEVGSQETQYF
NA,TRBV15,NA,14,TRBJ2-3,TGTGCCACCAGCAGCGGTCACTCCACAGATACGCAGTATTTT,CATSSGHSTDTQYF
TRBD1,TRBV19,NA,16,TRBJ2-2,TGTGCCAGTAGTTTCCGACAGGGGGGCCCTACCGAGGAGCTGTTTTTT,CASSFRQGGPTEELFF
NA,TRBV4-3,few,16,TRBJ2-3,TGCGCCAGCAGCCAAGACATTGTAGGGCGCACAGATACGCAGTATTTT,CASSQDIVGRTDTQYF
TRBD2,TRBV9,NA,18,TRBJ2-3,TGTGCCAGCAGCGTACCGACTAGCGGGGGGCACGACACAGATACGCAGTATTTT,CASSVPTSGGHDTDTQYF
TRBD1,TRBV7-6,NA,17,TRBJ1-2,TGTGCCAGCAGCTTAGCTGTACAAGACAGGGCCAACTATGGCTACACCTTC,CASSLAVQDRANYGYTF
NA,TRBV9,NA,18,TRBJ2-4,TGTGCCAGCAGCGCTGGGGGGTCAGGGACCCTCTCCAAAAACATTCAGTACTTC,CASSAGGSGTLSKNIQYF
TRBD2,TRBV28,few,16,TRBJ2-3,TGTGCCAGCAGTTCGCCGGCTAGCGGGGATAGAGATACGCAGTATTTT,CASSSPASGDRDTQYF
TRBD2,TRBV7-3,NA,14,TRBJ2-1,TGTGCCAGCGGCTTCGGGGGGGCGGGGAATGAGCAGTTCTTC,CASGFGGAGNEQFF
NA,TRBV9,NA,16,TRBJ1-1,TGTGCCAGCAGCGGGGGGGACACCTCCTGGGACACTGAAGCTTTCTTT,CASSGGDTSWDTEAFF
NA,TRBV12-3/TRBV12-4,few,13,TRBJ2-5,TGTGCCAGCTCCATGCCGGGAAAAGAGACCCAGTACTTC,CASSMPGKETQYF
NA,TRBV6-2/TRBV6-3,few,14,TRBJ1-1,TGTGCCAGCAGTTACAGGCCGGGGTGGGCTGAAGCTTTCTTT,CASSYRPGWAEAFF
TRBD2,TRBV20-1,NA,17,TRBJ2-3,TGCAGTGCTAGAGATCTAGCGGGAGGGGTTGGCACAGATACGCAGTATTTT,CSARDLAGGVGTDTQYF
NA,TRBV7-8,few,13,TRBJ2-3,TGTGCCAGCGCCCAGGGGCGCGGGGATACGCAGTATTTT,CASAQGRGDTQYF
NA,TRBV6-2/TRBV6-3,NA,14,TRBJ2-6,TGTGTCAGCAGTTTTCAGTCTGGGGCCAACGTCCTGACTTTC,CVSSFQSGANVLTF
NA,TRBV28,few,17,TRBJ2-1,TGTGCCAGCAGATCCGGCCCCAGACAGAGCTCCTACAATGAGCAGTTCTTC,CASRSGPRQSSYNEQFF
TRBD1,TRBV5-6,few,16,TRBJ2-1,TGTGCCAGCAGCTTGGCCGCCGGGACAGGATTAAATGAGCAGTTCTTC,CASSLAAGTGLNEQFF
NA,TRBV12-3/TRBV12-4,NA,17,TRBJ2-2,TGTGCCGGGGCAATTACAGGGTCCCCTTCGAACACCGGGGAGCTGTTTTTT,CAGAITGSPSNTGELFF
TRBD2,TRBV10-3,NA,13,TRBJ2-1,TGTGCCACCCTGGGGACTGCGGGGGGCGAGCAGTTCTTC,CATLGTAGGEQFF
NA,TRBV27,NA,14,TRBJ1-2,TGTGTCAGCAGTTCGGCACGGTGGGGCCCTGGCTACACCTTC,CVSSSARWGPGYTF
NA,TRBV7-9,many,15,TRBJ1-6,TGTGCCAGCAGCTTGGACAGCTCCTATAATTCACCCCTCCACTTT,CASSLDSSYNSPLHF
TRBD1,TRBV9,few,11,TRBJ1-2,TGTGCCAGCGGGACAGGGGAAGGCTACACCTTC,CASGTGEGYTF
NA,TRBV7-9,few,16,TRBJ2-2,TGTGCCAGCAGCGACGGGACAAACCCGAACACCGGGGAGCTGTTTTTT,CASSDGTNPNTGELFF
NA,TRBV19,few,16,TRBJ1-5,TGTGCCAGTAGTTCCCAGTCTGTATCGGGCAATCAGCCCCAGCATTTT,CASSSQSVSGNQPQHF
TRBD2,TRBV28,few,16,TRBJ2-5,TGTGCCAGCATGGCGGGACTAGCGGGGGTAGAAGAGACCCAGTACTTC,CASMAGLAGVEETQYF
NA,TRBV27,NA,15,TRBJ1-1,TGTGCCACCAGTTGGGGGCCGACAGGATCCACTGAAGCTTTCTTT,CATSWGPTGSTEAFF
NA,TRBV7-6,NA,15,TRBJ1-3,TGTGCCAGCAGCGACGGTCCTAACTCTGGAAACACCATATATTTT,CASSDGPNSGNTIYF
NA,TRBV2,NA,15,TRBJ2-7,TGTGCCAGCAGTGAGGTTGGGGGTTCTCAGGACGAGCAGTACTTC,CASSEVGGSQDEQYF
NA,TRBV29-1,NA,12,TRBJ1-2,TGCAGCGTTGAAGAACCGGGGGTCGGCTACACCTTC,CSVEEPGVGYTF
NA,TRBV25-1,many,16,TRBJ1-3,TGTGCCAGCAGCCCAGGGACGTCGAGCTCTGGAAACACCATATATTTT,CASSPGTSSSGNTIYF
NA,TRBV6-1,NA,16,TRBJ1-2,TGTGCCAGCAGTGAATTAGAAAAAGGATATAACTATGGCTACACCTTC,CASSELEKGYNYGYTF